What follows is one T cell receptor (beta chain) and its context. In the original workflow: The authors estimated nucleated cell counts from reference gene primer amplification. Here immunoSEQ multiplex PCR was the method, and the copy in TCRdb shows in-frame clones only, minus some. That table gives V, J and clone size, and the DNA gave D and trimming. The sample consists of 350,000 to 450,000 clones, 80% to 90% of them appearing once. This study enrolled people aged about 18 to 95 from about 24 US geographic areas. Which cohort a participant joined came from the clinical history participants gave. The entry originates in a study of blood T cell repertoires in COVID-19. For the study at large: Samples representing acute and convalescent COVID-19 were sourced from the United States, Italy and Spain.

The clonotype comes from a man aged 40-50 years in a cohort exposed to, infected with or recovered from COVID-19 (not recorded which). The specimen was PBMCs or T cells enriched from blood (not recorded which).

The CDR3 is CASSNGGGRPTDTQYF. In DNA form, the CDR3 reads TGCGCCAGCAGCAACGGTGGCGGGAGGCCCACAGATACGCAGTATTTT. The chain is built from TRBV5-1 and TRBJ2-3; 8 bases are a match to TRBD2. The CDR3 has 16 amino acids. Germline-derived CDR1 and CDR2 are SGHRS and YFSETQ. Losses at the gene ends were 4 bases for V and 2 bases for J; bases not matched to a gene: 9.